The rows below give T cell receptor beta chains drawn from one sample of a study of blood T cell repertoires in COVID-19. TCRdb's table, derived via immunoSEQ multiplex PCR, lists solely in-frame clones and lacks some. The data hold approximately 450,000 clones, with 70% to 90% observed a single time. The sequenced sample consisted of PBMCs or T cells enriched from blood (not recorded which). The source of these receptors is a woman in her late teens or twenties with acute COVID-19. The CDR3 runs from the conserved cysteine through the conserved F or W. D genes are given only for firm matches. Clone size is given for some rows only: seen once, a few or many times, or a class if the clone is expanded.

>NA|TRBJ1-1|few|TRBV7-3
TGTGCCAGCAGCTCCCAAGGGGTCCACACTGAAGCTTTCTTT
CASSSQGVHTEAFF
>NA|TRBJ1-2|NA|TRBV11-2
TGTGCCAGCAGCTCTGGGGCCTACTATGGCTACACCTTC
CASSSGAYYGYTF
>TRBD2|TRBJ2-3|NA|TRBV9
TGTGCCAGCAGCAAAACCGGGACTAGAGATGTGTATTTT
CASSKTGTRDVYF
>NA|TRBJ1-2|few|TRBV12-3/TRBV12-4
TGTGCCAGCAGTCCCGGGGAAGGCTACACCTTC
CASSPGEGYTF
>TRBD2|TRBJ2-2|NA|TRBV6-5
TGTGCCAGCGCCAGGACTAGCGGGATAAACGGGGAGCTGTTTTTT
CASARTSGINGELFF
>TRBD2|TRBJ2-5|NA|TRBV5-1
TGCGCCAGCATGGGAGGGCCTGGGCAGGAGACCCAGTACTTC
CASMGGPGQETQYF
>TRBD1|TRBJ1-5|NA|TRBV28
TGTGCCAGCAGTTTACCCGGGACAGGGGTGTATCAGCCCCAGCATTTT
CASSLPGTGVYQPQHF
>NA|TRBJ1-1|NA|TRBV9
TGTGCCAGCAGCCTCACAGCCACCTCGAACACTGAAGCTTTCTTT
CASSLTATSNTEAFF
>TRBD1|TRBJ2-1|NA|TRBV18
TGTGCCAGCTCACGATCTTCCGGGACAGGTTTCTACAATGAGCAGTTCTTC
CASSRSSGTGFYNEQFF
>TRBD2|TRBJ2-1|NA|TRBV5-1
TGCGCCAGCAGCGTCCGGGGACTAGCGGGAGGGGTCAATGAGCAGTTCTTC
CASSVRGLAGGVNEQFF
>NA|TRBJ1-1|NA|TRBV11-2
TGTGCCAGCAGCGAGACAACGAACACTGAAGCTTTCTTT
CASSETTNTEAFF
>NA|TRBJ2-5|NA|TRBV9
TGTGCCAGCAGCGTAGCCGAGGGCAGGGGAGAGACCCAGTACTTC
CASSVAEGRGETQYF
>NA|TRBJ1-5|NA|TRBV27
TGTGCCAGCAGGGTCAGTGCCAATCAGCCCCAGCATTTT
CASRVSANQPQHF
>TRBD1|TRBJ1-2|NA|TRBV10-3
TGTGCCACCAAGGGGGACAGGGGGTTTGTTGGCTACACCTTC
CATKGDRGFVGYTF
>NA|TRBJ2-3|NA|TRBV7-9
TGTGCCAGCAGCTTAGCGGGCACCCTCCAGGGCGCAGATACGCAGTATTTT
CASSLAGTLQGADTQYF
>TRBD1|TRBJ2-7|once|TRBV5-1
TGCGCCAGCAGCCCGGACAGGTCTGGCGAGCAGTACTTC
CASSPDRSGEQYF
>NA|TRBJ1-5|NA|TRBV19
TGTGCCAGTAGTATACCAGGGAAAAATCAGCCCCAGCATTTT
CASSIPGKNQPQHF
>NA|TRBJ2-2|NA|TRBV28
TGTGCCAGCAGTCCAGAGGAGGGGCCGAACACCGGGGAGCTGTTTTTT
CASSPEEGPNTGELFF
>TRBD1|TRBJ1-4|few|TRBV5-1
TGCGCCAGCAGCCGGACAGGGGGCTTTGAAAAACTGTTTTTT
CASSRTGGFEKLFF
>TRBD1|TRBJ1-2|NA|TRBV7-9
TGTGCCAGCAGACCCCGGACAGGGGCAATAGCTAACTATGGCTACACCTTC
CASRPRTGAIANYGYTF
>TRBD1|TRBJ1-1|NA|TRBV2
TGTGCCAGCAACCCAATACGGACAGGTGAAACTGAAGCTTTCTTT
CASNPIRTGETEAFF
>TRBD2|TRBJ2-2|NA|TRBV15
TGTGCCACCAGTCCAGGACTAGCGGGAGGGCCTCCCGGGGAGCTGTTTTTT
CATSPGLAGGPPGELFF
>NA|TRBJ1-1|NA|TRBV7-2
TGTGCCAGCAGCCCCGGGGTAGGGTCCAACACTGAAGCTTTCTTT
CASSPGVGSNTEAFF
>NA|TRBJ2-4|NA|TRBV4-3
TGCGCCAGCAGCCAAGATATATCAGGGGCCAAAAACATTCAGTACTTC
CASSQDISGAKNIQYF
>TRBD2|TRBJ2-2|NA|TRBV9
TGTGCCAGCAGCGTAGCTACCGGCCTAGCGGGGACCGGGGAGCTGTTTTTT
CASSVATGLAGTGELFF
>NA|TRBJ1-3|once|TRBV29-1
TGCAGCGTTTATGAGGTTCTTCGCTCTGGAAACACCATATATTTT
CSVYEVLRSGNTIYF
>NA|TRBJ1-1|NA|TRBV7-9
TGTGCCAGCAGTCAAAGGGGTTCAGGGTGGGCTTTCTTT
CASSQRGSGWAFF
>TRBD1|TRBJ2-3|NA|TRBV7-9
TGTGCCAGCAGCTCTACCGGGACAGGGGGCAAAGATACGCAGTATTTT
CASSSTGTGGKDTQYF
>TRBD1|TRBJ1-3|NA|TRBV7-6
TGTGCCAGCAGCTTCACTGACAGGGCCGGAAACACCATATATTTT
CASSFTDRAGNTIYF
>NA|TRBJ2-5|NA|TRBV24-1
TGTGCCACCAGTGATCCCCCTGGCAAGACCCAGTACTTC
CATSDPPGKTQYF
>TRBD2|TRBJ2-5|few|TRBV3-1/TRBV3-2
TGTGCCAGCAGCCAAACGGGGGGGGCGCAAGAGACCCAGTACTTC
CASSQTGGAQETQYF
>TRBD2|TRBJ2-7|NA|TRBV2
TGTGCCAGCAGTGCCCGTAGCGGGGGGGACGGGGAGCAGTACTTC
CASSARSGGDGEQYF
>NA|TRBJ1-2|few|TRBV28
TGTGCCAGCATTCTACACGGGGAGTCCGGCTACACCTTC
CASILHGESGYTF
>NA|TRBJ1-2|NA|TRBV4-1
TGCGCCAGCAGCCAAGTATTCGGGTTCTATGGCTACACCTTC
CASSQVFGFYGYTF
>TRBD1|TRBJ1-2|NA|TRBV2
TGTGCCAGCAGGAGGACAGGGAGTTTAGAAGGCTACACCTTC
CASRRTGSLEGYTF
>TRBD1|TRBJ2-4|NA|TRBV29-1
TGCAGCGTTGTTGGGACAGGAGCTAAAAACATTCAGTACTTC
CSVVGTGAKNIQYF
>NA|TRBJ2-1|once|TRBV9
TGTGCCAGCAGCGGCCTGGTCGGGGTCGGGCAGTTCTTC
CASSGLVGVGQFF
>NA|TRBJ1-1|NA|TRBV19
TGTGCCAGTAGCCTCGGACATACGAACACTGAAGCTTTCTTT
CASSLGHTNTEAFF
>TRBD1|TRBJ1-1|NA|TRBV7-9
TGTGCCAGCAGCTTGGGGACAGGTGAAGCTTTCTTT
CASSLGTGEAFF
>NA|TRBJ2-7|NA|TRBV28
TGTGCCAGCAGTCTCAGGGCTATTGGCTCCTACGAGCAGTACTTC
CASSLRAIGSYEQYF
>NA|TRBJ2-2|NA|TRBV28
TGTGCCAGCAGTTGGGGGCGGGGCGGGACAGCCGGGGAGCTGTTTTTT
CASSWGRGGTAGELFF
>NA|TRBJ1-1|NA|TRBV28
TGTGCCAGCAGTTCGAACAGAGACACTGAAGCTTTCTTT
CASSSNRDTEAFF
>NA|TRBJ2-5|NA|TRBV5-8
TGTGCCAGCAGCTTGGGTTTAGGGAGTGAAACGGAGACCCAGTACTTC
CASSLGLGSETETQYF
>TRBD1|TRBJ1-5|NA|TRBV27
TGTGCCAGCAGTTTAACGGGACAGGGAAGCAATCAGCCCCAGCATTTT
CASSLTGQGSNQPQHF
>TRBD1|TRBJ1-1|NA|TRBV28
TGTGCCAGCAGTTTCTCCCGGGACAGGCCAGATGAAGCTTTCTTT
CASSFSRDRPDEAFF
>NA|TRBJ2-6|NA|TRBV15
TGTGCCACCAGCATCCCGTGGGGGGCTGGGGCCAACGTCCTGACTTTC
CATSIPWGAGANVLTF
>TRBD2|TRBJ2-7|NA|TRBV10-3
TGTGCCATCAGTGAGGCTAGCGGGCATGGAAGGCAGTACTTC
CAISEASGHGRQYF
>NA|TRBJ2-1|NA|TRBV24-1
TGTGCCACCAGTGATTTCGGTGAGCAGTTCTTC
CATSDFGEQFF
>NA|TRBJ1-5|NA|TRBV27
TGTGCCAGCAGTTTATCGGGGGGAACCCAGCATTTT
CASSLSGGTQHF
>TRBD2|TRBJ2-7|NA|TRBV18
TGTGCCAGCTCATCACTTAGCGGGAGCCCCTACGAGCAGTACTTC
CASSSLSGSPYEQYF
>TRBD2|TRBJ2-1|NA|TRBV10-1
TGCGCCAGCAGTGAGGCAGGACTAGCGGGGGGGCTCAACGAGCAGTTCTTC
CASSEAGLAGGLNEQFF
>NA|TRBJ2-2|NA|TRBV5-1
TGCGCCAGCAACTCAAGGAGGGGCACCGGGGAGCTGTTTTTT
CASNSRRGTGELFF
>NA|TRBJ1-2|NA|TRBV2
TGTGCCAGCAGTGACTACAGGGACTATGGCTACACCTTC
CASSDYRDYGYTF